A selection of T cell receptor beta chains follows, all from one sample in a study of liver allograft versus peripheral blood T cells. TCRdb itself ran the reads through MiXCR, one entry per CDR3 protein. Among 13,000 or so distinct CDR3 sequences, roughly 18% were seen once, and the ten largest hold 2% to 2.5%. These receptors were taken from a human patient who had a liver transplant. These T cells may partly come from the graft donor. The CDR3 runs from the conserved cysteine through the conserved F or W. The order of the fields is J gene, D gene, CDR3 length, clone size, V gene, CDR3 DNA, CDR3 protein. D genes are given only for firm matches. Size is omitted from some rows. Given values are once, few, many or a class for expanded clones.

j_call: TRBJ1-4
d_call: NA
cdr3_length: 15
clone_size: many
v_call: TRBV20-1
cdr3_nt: TGCAGTGCTAGCGATAGAACTGGGCTGAATGAAAAACTGTTTTTT
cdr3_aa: CSASDRTGLNEKLFF

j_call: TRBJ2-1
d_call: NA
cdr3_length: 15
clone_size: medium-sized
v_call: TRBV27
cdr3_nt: TGTGCCAGCAGTTTATGGCAGACCTCCTACAATGAGCAGTTCTTC
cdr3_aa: CASSLWQTSYNEQFF

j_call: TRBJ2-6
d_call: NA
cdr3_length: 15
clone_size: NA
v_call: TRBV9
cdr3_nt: TGTGCCAGCACCCCCTGGGGAGCTGGGGCCAACGTCCTGACTTTC
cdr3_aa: CASTPWGAGANVLTF

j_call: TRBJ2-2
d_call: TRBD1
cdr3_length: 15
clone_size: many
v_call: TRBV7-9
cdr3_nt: TGTGCCAGCAGCTCCGGGGACAGAGGCACCGGGGAGCTGTTTTTT
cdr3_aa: CASSSGDRGTGELFF

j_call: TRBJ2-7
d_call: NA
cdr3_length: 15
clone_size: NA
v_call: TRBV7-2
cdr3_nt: TGTGCCAGCAGCGTACTCGTAGGGGTGATCTACGAGCAGTACTTC
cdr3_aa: CASSVLVGVIYEQYF

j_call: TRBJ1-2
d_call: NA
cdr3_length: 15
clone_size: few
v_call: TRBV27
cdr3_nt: TGTGCCAGCAGCCCTAGGGGGGGTTTAGTCTATGGCTACACCTTC
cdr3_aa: CASSPRGGLVYGYTF

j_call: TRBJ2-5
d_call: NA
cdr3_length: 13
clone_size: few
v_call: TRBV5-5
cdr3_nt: TGTGCCAGCAGCTTGGATATAGTAGAGACCCAGTACTTC
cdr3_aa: CASSLDIVETQYF

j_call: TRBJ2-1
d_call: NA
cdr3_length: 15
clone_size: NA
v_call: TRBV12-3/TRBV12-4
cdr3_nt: TGTGCCAGCAGTTTATCGGACATCTCCTACAATGAGCAGTTCTTC
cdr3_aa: CASSLSDISYNEQFF

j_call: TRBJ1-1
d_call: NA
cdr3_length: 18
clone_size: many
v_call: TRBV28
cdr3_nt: TGTGCCAGCAGTTTACCACTCCTTCGACAGACTATGAACACTGAAGCTTTCTTT
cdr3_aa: CASSLPLLRQTMNTEAFF

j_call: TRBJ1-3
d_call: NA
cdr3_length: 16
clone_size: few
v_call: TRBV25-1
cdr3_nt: TGTGCCAGCAGTGAATTGGGGGGGGATGTGGGAAACACCATATATTTT
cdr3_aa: CASSELGGDVGNTIYF

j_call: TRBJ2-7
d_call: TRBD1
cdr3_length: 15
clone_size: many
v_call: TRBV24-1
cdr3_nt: TGTGCCACCAGTGATCGGGACAGGGCTTCCTACGAGCAGTACTTC
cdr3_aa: CATSDRDRASYEQYF

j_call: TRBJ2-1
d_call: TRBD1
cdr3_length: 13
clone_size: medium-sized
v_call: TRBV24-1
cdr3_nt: TGTGCCACCGGGACAGGGGCTTACAATGAGCAGTTCTTC
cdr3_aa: CATGTGAYNEQFF

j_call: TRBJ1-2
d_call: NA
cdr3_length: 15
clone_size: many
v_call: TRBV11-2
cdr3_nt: TGTGCCAGCAGCTTAGATCCAGCAGGGATCTATGGCTACACCTTC
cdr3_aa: CASSLDPAGIYGYTF

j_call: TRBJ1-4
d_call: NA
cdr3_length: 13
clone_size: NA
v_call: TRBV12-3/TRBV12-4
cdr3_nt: TGTGCCAGCAGTTACCAGCTAAATGAAAAACTGTTTTTT
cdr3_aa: CASSYQLNEKLFF

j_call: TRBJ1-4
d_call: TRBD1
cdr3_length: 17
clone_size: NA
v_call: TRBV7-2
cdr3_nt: TGTGCTAGCAGCTTAGAACGTGCGGGGACAGGGGATGAAAAACTGTTTTTT
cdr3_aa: CASSLERAGTGDEKLFF

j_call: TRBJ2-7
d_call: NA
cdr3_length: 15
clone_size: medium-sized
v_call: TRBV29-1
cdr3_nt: TGCAGCGTTGATGCGGGGACACCCGAGTCCTACGAGCAGTACTTC
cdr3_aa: CSVDAGTPESYEQYF

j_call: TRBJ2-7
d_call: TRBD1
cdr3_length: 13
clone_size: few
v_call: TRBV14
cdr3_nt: TGTGCCAGCAGAGACAGGGGGCGAGACGAGCAGTACTTC
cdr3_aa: CASRDRGRDEQYF

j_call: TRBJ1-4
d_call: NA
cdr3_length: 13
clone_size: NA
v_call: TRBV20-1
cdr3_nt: TGCAGTGCCGCGGGGGGTGCTAATGAAAAACTGTTTTTT
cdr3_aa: CSAAGGANEKLFF

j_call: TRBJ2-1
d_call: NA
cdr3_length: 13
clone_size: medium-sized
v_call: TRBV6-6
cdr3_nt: TGTGCCACTTCTCTATACTCCTACAATGAGCAGTTCTTC
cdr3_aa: CATSLYSYNEQFF

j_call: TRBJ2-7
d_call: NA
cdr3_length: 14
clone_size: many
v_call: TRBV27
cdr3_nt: TGTGCCAGCAGTCCGGGGGACAGAGCCTACGAGCAGTACTTC
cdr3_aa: CASSPGDRAYEQYF

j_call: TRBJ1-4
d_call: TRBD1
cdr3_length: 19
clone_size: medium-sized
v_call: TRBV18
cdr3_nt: TGTGCCAGCTCACCACCGAGGTGGACAGGGACGGCAACTAATGAAAAACTGTTTTTT
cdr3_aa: CASSPPRWTGTATNEKLFF

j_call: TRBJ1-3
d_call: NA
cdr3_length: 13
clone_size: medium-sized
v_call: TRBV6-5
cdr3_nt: TGTGCCAGCAGTTACAGGGGTGGAAACACCATATATTTT
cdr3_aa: CASSYRGGNTIYF

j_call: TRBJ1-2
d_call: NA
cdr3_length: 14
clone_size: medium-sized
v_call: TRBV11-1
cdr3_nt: TGTGCCAGCAGCTTGGGGCCCGGTGTCTATGGCTACACCTTC
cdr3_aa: CASSLGPGVYGYTF

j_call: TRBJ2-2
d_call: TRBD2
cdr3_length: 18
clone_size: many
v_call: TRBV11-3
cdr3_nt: TGTGCCAGCAGCTCGGGACTAGCGGGAGGGTCGAACACCGGGGAGCTGTTTTTT
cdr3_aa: CASSSGLAGGSNTGELFF

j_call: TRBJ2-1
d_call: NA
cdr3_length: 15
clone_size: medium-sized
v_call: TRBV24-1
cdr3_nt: TGTGCCACCAGTGAGGCAGGGGATACCTACAATGAGCAGTTCTTC
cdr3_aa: CATSEAGDTYNEQFF

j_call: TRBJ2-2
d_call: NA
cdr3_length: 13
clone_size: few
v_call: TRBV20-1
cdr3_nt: TGCAGTGCTAGAAACCAGTACACCGGGGAGCTGTTTTTT
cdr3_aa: CSARNQYTGELFF

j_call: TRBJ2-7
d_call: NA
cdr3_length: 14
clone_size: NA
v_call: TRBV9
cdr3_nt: TGTGCCAGCAGCTTAAGACAGGACTCCTACGAGCAGTACTTC
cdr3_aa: CASSLRQDSYEQYF

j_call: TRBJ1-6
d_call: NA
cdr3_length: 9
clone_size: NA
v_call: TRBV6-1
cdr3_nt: TGTGCCAGCAGTCCACCCCTCCACTTT
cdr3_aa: CASSPPLHF

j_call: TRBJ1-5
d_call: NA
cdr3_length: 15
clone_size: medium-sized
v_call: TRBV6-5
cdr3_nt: TGTGCCAGCAGGCGGGGCAGTCTAAGCAATCAGCCCCAGCATTTT
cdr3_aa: CASRRGSLSNQPQHF

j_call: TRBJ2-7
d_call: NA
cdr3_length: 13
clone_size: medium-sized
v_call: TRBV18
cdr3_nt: TGTGCCAGCTCGGGTGGTATGAGCTACGAGCAGTACTTC
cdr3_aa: CASSGGMSYEQYF

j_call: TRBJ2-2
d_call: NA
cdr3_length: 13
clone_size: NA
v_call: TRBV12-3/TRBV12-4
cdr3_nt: TGTGCCAGCAGTTTAAAAACCACCGGGGAGCTGTTTTTT
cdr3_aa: CASSLKTTGELFF

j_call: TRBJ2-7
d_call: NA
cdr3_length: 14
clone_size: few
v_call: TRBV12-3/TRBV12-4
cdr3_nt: TGTGCCAGCAGTAAACAGGTACCCCCCCTCCAGCAGTACTTC
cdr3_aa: CASSKQVPPLQQYF

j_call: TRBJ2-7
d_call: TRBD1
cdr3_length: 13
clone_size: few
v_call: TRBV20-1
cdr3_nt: TGCAGTGCTAAACCGGGACAGTCCTACGAGCAGTACTTC
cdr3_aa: CSAKPGQSYEQYF

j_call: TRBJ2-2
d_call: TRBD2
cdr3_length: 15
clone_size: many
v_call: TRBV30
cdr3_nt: TGTGCCTGGGATCTAGCGGGGGTTAACACCGGGGAGCTGTTTTTT
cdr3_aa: CAWDLAGVNTGELFF

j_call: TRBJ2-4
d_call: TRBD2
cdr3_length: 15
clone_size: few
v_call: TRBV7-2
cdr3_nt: TGTGCCAGCAGCTTAACCGGGACTAGCGGGAGCAGAGAGTACTTC
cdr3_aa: CASSLTGTSGSREYF

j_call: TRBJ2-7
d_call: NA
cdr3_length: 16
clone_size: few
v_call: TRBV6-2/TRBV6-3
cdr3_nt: TGTGCCAGCAGTCCCACCACAGGGATCAAAATTTACGAGCAGTACTTC
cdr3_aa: CASSPTTGIKIYEQYF

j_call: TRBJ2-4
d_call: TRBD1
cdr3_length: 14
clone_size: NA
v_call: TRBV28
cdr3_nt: TGTGCCAGCAGCGACAGGGGAATTGAAAACATTCAGTACTTC
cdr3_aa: CASSDRGIENIQYF

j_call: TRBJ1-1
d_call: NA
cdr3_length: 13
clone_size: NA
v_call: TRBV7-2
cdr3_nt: TGTGCCAGCAGCACAACTCCGAACACTGAAGCTTTCTTT
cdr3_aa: CASSTTPNTEAFF

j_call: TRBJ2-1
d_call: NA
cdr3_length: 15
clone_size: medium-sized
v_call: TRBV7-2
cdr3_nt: TGTGCCAGCAGCCCTCAGCTGGGCTTCGACAATGAGCAGTTCTTC
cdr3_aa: CASSPQLGFDNEQFF

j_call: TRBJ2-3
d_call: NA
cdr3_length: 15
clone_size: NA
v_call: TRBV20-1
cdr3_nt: TGCAGTGCTAGAGATCTTCAAGGGGGAAGAGATACGCAGTATTTT
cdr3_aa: CSARDLQGGRDTQYF

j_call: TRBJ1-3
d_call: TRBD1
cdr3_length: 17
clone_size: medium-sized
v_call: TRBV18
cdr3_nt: TGTGCCAGCTCACCGCCCTTTCCACAGGGGGCAGGAAACACCATATATTTT
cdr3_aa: CASSPPFPQGAGNTIYF

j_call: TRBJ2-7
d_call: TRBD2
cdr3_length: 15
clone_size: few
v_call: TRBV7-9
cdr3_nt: TGTGCCAGCAGTCCACTAGCGGTGAGCTCCTACGAGCAGTACTTC
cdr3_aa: CASSPLAVSSYEQYF

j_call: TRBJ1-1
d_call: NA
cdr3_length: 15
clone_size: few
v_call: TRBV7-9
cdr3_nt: TGTGCCAGCAGCTATCGCGGGCAGGGGAGGACTGAAGCTTTCTTT
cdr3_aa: CASSYRGQGRTEAFF

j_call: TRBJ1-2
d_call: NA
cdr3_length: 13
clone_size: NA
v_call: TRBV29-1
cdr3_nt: TGCAGCGTTGAAGTGGGGGTGGGGCCTGGCTACACCTTC
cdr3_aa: CSVEVGVGPGYTF

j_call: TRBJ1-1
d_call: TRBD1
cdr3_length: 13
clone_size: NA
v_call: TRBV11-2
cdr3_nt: TGTGCCAGCAGCGGGGACAGCCACACTGAAGCTTTCTTT
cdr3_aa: CASSGDSHTEAFF

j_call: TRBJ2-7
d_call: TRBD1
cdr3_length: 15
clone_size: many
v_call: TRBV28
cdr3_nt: TGTGCCAGCAGTTTACGGGGGACAGGGAGGTACGAGCAGTACTTC
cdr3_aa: CASSLRGTGRYEQYF

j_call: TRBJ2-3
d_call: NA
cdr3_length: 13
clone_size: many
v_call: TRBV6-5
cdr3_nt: TGTGCCAGCAGTTCACGGCGCACAGATACGCAGTATTTT
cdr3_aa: CASSSRRTDTQYF

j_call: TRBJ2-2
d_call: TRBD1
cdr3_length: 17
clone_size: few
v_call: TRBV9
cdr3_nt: TGTGCCAGCAGCGTAAAAAGGGACAGGGGGAACACCGGGGAGCTGTTTTTT
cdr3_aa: CASSVKRDRGNTGELFF

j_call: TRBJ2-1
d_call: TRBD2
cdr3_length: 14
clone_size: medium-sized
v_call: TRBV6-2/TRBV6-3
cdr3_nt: TGTGCCAGCCATTCAGCGGGGTCCTACAATGAGCAGTTCTTC
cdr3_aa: CASHSAGSYNEQFF

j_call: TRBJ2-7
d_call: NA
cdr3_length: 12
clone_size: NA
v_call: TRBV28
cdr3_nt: TGTGCCAGCAGTTCACAGGCTCGGGAGCAGTACTTC
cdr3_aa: CASSSQAREQYF